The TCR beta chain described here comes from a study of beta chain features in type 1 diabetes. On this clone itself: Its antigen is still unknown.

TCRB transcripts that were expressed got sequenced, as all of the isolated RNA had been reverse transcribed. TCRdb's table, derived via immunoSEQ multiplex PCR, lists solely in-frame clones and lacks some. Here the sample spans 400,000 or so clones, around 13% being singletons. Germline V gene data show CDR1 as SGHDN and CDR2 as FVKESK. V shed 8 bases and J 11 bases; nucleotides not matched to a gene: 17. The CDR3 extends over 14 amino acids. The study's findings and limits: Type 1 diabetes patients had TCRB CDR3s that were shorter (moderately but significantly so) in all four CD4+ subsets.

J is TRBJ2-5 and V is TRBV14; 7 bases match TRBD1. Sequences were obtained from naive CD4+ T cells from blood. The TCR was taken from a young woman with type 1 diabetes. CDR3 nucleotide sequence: TGTGCCAGCCAACCGGGACAGAACCCTACGAAGCAGTACTTC. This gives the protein CASQPGQNPTKQYF. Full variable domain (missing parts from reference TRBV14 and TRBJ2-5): EAGVTQFPSHSVIEKGQTVTLRCDPISGHDNLYWYRRVMGKEIKFLLHFVKESKQDESGMPNNRFLAERTGGTYSTLKVQPAELEDSGVYFCASQPGQNPTKQYFGPGTRLLVL.